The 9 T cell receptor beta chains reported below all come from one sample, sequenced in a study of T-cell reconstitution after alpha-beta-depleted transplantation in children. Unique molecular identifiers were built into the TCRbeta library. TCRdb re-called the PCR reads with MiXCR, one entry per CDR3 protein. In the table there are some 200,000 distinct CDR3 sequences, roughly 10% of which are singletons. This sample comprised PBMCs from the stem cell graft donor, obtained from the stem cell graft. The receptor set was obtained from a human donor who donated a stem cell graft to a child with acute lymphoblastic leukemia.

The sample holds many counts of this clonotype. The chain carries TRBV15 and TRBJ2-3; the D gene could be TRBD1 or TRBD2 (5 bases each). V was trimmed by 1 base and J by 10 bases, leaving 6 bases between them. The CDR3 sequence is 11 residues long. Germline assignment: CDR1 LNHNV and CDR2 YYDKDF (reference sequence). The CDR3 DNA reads TGTGCCACCAGCAGAGGGGACCCGCAGTATTTT. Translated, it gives CATSRGDPQYF.

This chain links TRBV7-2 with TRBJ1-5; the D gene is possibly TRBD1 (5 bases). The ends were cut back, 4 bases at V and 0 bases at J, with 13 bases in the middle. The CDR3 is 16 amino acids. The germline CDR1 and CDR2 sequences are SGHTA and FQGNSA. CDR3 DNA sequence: TGTGCCAGCAGCTCCTCCGGGACCTATAGCAATCAGCCCCAGCATTTT. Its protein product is CASSSSGTYSNQPQHF.

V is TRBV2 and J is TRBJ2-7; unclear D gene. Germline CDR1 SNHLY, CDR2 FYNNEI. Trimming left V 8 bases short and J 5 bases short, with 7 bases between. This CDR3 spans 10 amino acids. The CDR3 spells CASLVNEQYF. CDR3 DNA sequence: TGTGCCAGCTTAGTAAACGAGCAGTACTTC.

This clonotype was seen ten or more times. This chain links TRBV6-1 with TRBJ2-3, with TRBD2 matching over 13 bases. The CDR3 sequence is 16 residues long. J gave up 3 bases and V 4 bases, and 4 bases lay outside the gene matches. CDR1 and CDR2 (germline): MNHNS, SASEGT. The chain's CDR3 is CASSGKTSGGTDTQYF. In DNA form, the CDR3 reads TGTGCCAGCAGTGGAAAGACTAGCGGGGGGACAGATACGCAGTATTTT.

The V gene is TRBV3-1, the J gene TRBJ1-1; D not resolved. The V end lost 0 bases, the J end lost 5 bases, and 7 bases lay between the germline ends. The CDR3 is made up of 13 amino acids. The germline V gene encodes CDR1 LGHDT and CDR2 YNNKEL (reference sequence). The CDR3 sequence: CASSQDPGTEAFF. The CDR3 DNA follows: TGTGCCAGCAGCCAAGATCCAGGAACTGAAGCTTTCTTT.

The CDR3 nucleotides are TGTGCCAGCAGTGATTTTACAGGGAAAATCACCGGGGAGCTGTTTTTT. Translated, it gives CASSDFTGKITGELFF. This chain links TRBV25-1 with TRBJ2-2; D perhaps matches TRBD1 (6 bases). The CDR3 runs to 16 residues. Germline loops: CDR1 MGHDK, CDR2 SYGVNS. V was clipped by 3 bases and J by 4 bases, with 15 bases between them.

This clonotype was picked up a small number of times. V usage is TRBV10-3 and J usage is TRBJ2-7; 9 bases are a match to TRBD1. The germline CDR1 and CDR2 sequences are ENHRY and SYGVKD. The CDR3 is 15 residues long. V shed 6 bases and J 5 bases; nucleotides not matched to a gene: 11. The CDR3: CAIRKSGTGPDEQYF. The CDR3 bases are TGTGCCATCAGAAAATCCGGGACAGGGCCCGACGAGCAGTACTTC.

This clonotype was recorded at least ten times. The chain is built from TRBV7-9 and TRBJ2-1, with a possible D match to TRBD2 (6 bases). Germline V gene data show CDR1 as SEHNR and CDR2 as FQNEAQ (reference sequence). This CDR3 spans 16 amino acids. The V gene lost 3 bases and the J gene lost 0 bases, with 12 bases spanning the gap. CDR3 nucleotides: TGTGCCAGCAGCTTGGCCAGCGGGCCCTCCTACAATGAGCAGTTCTTC. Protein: CASSLASGPSYNEQFF.

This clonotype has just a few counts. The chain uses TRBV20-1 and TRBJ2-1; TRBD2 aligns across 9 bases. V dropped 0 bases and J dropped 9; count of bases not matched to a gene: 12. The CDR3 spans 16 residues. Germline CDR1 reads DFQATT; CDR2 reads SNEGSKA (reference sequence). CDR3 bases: TGCAGTGCTAGAGATTGGGCCAAGCGGGGGGATGTTGAGCAGTTCTTC. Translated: CSARDWAKRGDVEQFF.